This T cell receptor (beta chain) emerged from a study of blood T cell repertoires in COVID-19. Produced via immunoSEQ multiplex PCR; TCRdb's table is partial and in-frame only. The table records about 250,000 clones, 88% of them present only once. Germline assignment: CDR1 MNHEY and CDR2 SMNVEV (reference sequence). CDR3 size: 14 residues. Losses at the gene ends were 5 bases for V and 7 bases for J; bases not matched to a gene: 3. The sequence derives from a woman between 25 and 40 years old with acute or convalescent COVID-19. The J gene is TRBJ2-1, the V gene TRBV27; 12 bases line up with TRBD2. Sequenced: peripheral blood. Here the CDR3 DNA reads TGTGCCAGCAGTAGACTAGCGGGAGATAATGAGCAGTTCTTC. It specifies CASSRLAGDNEQFF.